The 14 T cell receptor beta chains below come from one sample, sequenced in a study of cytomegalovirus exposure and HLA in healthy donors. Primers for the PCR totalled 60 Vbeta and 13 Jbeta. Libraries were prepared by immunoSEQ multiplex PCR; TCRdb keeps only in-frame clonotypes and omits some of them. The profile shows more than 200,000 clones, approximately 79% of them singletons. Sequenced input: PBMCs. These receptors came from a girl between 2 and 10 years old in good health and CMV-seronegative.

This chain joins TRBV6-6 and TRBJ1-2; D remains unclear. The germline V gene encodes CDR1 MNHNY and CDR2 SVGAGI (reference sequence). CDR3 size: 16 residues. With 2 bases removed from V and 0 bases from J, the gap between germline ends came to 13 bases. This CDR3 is CASSYTRTRANYGYTF. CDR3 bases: TGTGCCAGCAGTTACACTAGGACGCGAGCTAACTATGGCTACACCTTC.

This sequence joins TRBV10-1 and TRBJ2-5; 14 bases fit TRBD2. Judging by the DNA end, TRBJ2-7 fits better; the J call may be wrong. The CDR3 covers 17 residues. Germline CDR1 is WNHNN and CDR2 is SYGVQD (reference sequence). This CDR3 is CASSGGLAGALSYEQYF. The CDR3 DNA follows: TGCGCCAGCAGTGGGGGACTAGCGGGAGCCCTCTCCTACGAGCAGTACTTC.

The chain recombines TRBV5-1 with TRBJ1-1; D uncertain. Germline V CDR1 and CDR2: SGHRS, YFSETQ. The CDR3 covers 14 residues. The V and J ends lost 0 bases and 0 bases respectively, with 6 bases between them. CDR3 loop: CASSLVQMNTEAFF. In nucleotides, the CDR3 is TGCGCCAGCAGCTTGGTGCAGATGAACACTGAAGCTTTCTTT.

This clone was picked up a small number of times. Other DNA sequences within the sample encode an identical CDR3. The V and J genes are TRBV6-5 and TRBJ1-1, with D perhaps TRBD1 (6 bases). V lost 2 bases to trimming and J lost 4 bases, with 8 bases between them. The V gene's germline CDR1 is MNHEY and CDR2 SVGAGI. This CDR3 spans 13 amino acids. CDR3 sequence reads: CASSYGQSTEAFF. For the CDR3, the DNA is TGTGCCAGCAGTTACGGACAGAGCACTGAAGCTTTCTTT.

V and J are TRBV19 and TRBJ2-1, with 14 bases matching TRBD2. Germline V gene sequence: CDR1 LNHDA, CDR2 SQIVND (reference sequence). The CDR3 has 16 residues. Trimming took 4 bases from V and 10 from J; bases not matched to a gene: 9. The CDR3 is CASSTRTSGRFGEQFF. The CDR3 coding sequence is TGTGCCAGTAGTACCCGGACTAGCGGGAGGTTCGGCGAGCAGTTCTTC.

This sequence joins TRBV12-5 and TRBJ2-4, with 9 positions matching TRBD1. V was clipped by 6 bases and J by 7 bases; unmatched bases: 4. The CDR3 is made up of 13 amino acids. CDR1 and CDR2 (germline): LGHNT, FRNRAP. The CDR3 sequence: CASGSTGGNIQYF. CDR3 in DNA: TGTGCTAGTGGCTCGACAGGGGGGAACATTCAGTACTTC.

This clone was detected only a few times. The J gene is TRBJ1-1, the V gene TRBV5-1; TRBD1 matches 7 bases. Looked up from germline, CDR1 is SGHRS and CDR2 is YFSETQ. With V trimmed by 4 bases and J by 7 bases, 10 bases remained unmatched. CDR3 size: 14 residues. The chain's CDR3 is CASSPDRVWSEAFF. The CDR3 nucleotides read TGCGCCAGCAGCCCAGACAGGGTCTGGAGTGAAGCTTTCTTT.

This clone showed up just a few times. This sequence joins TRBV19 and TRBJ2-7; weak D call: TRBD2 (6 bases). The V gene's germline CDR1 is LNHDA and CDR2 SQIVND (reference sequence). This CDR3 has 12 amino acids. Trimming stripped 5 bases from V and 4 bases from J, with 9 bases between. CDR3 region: CASSPGLYEQYF. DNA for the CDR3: TGTGCCAGTAGTCCGGGACTTTACGAGCAGTACTTC.

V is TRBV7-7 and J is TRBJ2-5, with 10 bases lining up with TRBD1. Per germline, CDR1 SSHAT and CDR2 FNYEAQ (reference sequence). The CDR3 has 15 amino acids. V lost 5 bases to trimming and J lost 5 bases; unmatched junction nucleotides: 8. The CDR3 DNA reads TGTGCCAGCAGCCCAGACAGGGGGCGAGTGGAGACCCAGTACTTC. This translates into CASSPDRGRVETQYF.

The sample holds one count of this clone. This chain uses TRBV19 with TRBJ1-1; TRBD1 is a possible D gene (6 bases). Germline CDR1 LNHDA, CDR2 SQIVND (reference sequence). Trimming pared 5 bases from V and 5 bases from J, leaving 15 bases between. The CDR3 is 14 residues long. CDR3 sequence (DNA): TGTGCCAGTAGTCCCGGGACATCTAGGACTGAAGCTTTCTTT. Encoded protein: CASSPGTSRTEAFF. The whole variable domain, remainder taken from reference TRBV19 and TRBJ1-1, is DGGITQSPKYLFRKEGQNVTLSCEQNLNHDAMYWYRQDPGQGLRLIYYSQIVNDFQKGDIAEGYSVSREKKESFPLTVTSAQKNPTAFYLCASSPGTSRTEAFFGQGTRLTVV.

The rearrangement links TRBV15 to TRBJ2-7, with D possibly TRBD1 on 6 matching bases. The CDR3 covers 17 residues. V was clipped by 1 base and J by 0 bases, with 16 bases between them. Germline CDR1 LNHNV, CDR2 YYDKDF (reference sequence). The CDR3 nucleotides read TGTGCCACCAGCAGAGTCATGTCCGGGGACATCTCCTACGAGCAGTACTTC. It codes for CATSRVMSGDISYEQYF.

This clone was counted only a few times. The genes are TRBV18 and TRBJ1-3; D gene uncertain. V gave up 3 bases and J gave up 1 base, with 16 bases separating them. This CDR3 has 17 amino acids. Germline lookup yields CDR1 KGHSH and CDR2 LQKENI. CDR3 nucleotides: TGTGCCAGCTCACCGACACGAGTTTCAGTTTCTGGAAACACCATATATTTT. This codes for CASSPTRVSVSGNTIYF.

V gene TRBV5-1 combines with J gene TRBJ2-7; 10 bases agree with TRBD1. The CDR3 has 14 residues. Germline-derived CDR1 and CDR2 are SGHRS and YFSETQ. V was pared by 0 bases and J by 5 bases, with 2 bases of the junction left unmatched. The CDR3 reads CASSLDDRGHEQYF. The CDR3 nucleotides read TGCGCCAGCAGCTTGGACGACAGGGGGCACGAGCAGTACTTC.

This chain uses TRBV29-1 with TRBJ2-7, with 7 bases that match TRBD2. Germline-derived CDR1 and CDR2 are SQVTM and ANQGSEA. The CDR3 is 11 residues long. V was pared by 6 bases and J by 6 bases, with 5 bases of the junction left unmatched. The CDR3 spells CSVGGESEQYF. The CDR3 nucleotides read TGCAGCGTGGGGGGGGAGAGCGAGCAGTACTTC.